The rows below give T cell receptor beta chains drawn from one sample of a study of early T cells in non-severe SARS-CoV-2 infection. TCRdb itself ran the 5' RACE reads through MiXCR, one entry per CDR3 protein. This sample has more than 35,000 distinct CDR3 sequences, with 5.9% found just once. Material: whole blood. The receptors here all came from an adult who was a healthcare worker with PCR-confirmed SARS-CoV-2 infection or an uninfected control (not recorded which). The CDR3 runs from the conserved cysteine through the conserved F or W. D genes are given only for firm matches. Clone size is stated in some rows and not others, as once, few, many or a class when expanded.

NA	many	TRBV11-3	TRBJ1-1	CASSRNEGTEAFF	TGTGCCAGCAGCCGAAATGAGGGCACTGAAGCTTTCTTT
NA	many	TRBV10-2	TRBJ2-6	CASSDSSGANVLTF	TGCGCCAGCAGCGATAGCTCTGGGGCCAACGTCCTGACTTTC
TRBD2	many	TRBV5-1	TRBJ2-7	CASSLALGLANEQYF	TGCGCCAGCAGCTTGGCTCTAGGACTAGCCAACGAGCAGTACTTC
NA	many	TRBV2	TRBJ2-2	CASSGRVNTGELFF	TGTGCCAGCAGTGGCCGGGTCAACACCGGGGAGCTGTTTTTT
NA	many	TRBV4-1	TRBJ1-1	CASSQIGGMAEAFF	TGCGCCAGCAGCCAAATTGGGGGGATGGCTGAAGCTTTCTTT
NA	many	TRBV6-2/TRBV6-3	TRBJ1-1	CASSSSDLLGYTEAFF	TGTGCCAGCAGTTCCTCGGACCTATTAGGGTACACTGAAGCTTTCTTT
TRBD2	many	TRBV7-3	TRBJ2-7	CASSLNSGGLSEQYF	TGTGCCAGCAGTTTGAATAGCGGGGGACTTAGCGAGCAGTACTTC
NA	NA	TRBV5-5	TRBJ2-2	CASSLASTGELFF	TGTGCCAGCAGCTTGGCTAGCACCGGGGAGCTGTTTTTT
NA	many	TRBV29-1	TRBJ2-7	CSALTRDSYEQYF	TGCAGCGCTCTGACTAGAGACTCCTACGAGCAGTACTTC
TRBD1	many	TRBV3-1	TRBJ2-6	CASSQVGQGASGANVLTF	TGTGCCAGCAGCCAAGTTGGTCAGGGGGCCTCTGGGGCCAACGTCCTGACTTTC
TRBD1	many	TRBV5-1	TRBJ2-7	CASSLLGQSYEQYF	TGCGCCAGCAGCTTGCTGGGACAGAGCTACGAGCAGTACTTC